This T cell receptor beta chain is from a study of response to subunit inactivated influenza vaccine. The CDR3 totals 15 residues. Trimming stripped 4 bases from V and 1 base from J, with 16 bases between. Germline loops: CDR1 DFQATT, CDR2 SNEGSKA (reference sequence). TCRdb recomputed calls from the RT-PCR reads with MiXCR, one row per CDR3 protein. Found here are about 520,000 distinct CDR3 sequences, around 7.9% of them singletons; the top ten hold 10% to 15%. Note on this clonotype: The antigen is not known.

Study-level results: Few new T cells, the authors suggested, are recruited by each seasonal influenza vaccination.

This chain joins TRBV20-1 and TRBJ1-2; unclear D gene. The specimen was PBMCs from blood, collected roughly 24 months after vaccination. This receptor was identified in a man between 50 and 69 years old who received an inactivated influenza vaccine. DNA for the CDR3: TGCAGTGCTACTCCCGGAGGCACCATTAACTATGGCTACACCTTC. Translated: CSATPGGTINYGYTF.